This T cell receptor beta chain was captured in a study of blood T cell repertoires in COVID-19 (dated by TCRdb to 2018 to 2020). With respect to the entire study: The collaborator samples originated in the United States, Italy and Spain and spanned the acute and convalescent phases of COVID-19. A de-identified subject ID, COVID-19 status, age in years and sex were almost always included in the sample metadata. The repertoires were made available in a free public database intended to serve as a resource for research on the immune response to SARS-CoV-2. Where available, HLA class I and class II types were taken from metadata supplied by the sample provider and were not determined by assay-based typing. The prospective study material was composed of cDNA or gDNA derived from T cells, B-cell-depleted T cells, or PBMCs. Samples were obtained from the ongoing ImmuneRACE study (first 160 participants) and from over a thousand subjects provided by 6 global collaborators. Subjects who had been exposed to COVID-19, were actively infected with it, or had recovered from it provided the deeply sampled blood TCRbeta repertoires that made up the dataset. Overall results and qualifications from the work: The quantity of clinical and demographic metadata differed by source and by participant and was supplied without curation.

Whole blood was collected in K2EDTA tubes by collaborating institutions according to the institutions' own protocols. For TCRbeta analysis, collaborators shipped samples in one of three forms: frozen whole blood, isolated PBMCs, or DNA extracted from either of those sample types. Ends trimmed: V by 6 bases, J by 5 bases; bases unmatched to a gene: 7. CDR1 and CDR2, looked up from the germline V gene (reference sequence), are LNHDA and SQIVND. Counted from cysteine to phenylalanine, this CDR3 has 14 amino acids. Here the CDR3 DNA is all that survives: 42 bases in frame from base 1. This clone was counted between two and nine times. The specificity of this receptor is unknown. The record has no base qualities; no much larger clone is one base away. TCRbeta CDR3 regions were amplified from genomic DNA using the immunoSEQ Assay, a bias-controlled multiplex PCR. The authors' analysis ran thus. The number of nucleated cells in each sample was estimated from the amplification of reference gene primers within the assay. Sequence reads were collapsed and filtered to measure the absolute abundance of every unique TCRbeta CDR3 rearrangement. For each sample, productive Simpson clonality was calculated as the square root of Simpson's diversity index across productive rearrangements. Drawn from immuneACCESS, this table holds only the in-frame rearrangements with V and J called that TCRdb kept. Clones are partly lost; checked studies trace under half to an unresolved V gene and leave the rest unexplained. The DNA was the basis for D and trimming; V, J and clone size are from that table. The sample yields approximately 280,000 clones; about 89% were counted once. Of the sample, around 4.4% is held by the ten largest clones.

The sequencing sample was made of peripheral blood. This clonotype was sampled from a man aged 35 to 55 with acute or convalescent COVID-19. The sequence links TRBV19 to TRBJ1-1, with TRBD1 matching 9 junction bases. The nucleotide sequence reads TGTGCCAGTAGGTCGACAGGGGGAAGGACTGAAGCTTTCTTT. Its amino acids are CASRSTGGRTEAFF.